This T cell receptor (beta chain) was identified in a study of blood T cell repertoires in COVID-19. Study-wide background: Samples taken during acute and convalescent COVID-19 were collected in the United States, Italy and Spain. T cells, B-cell-depleted T cells, or PBMCs provided the cDNA or gDNA that served as material.

Trimming shortened V by 4 bases and J by 4 bases, and 6 bases separated the two germline ends. CDR1 and CDR2 from the germline V gene are KGHDR and SFDVKD. The CDR3 runs 13 residues. Everyone who took part was roughly 18 to 100 years old, and they came from about 25 US areas. The sample holds one count of this clone. Original processing methods: Nucleated cell counts were estimated from reference gene primer amplification. Only in-frame clones appear in the TCRdb table, and some are missing; sequencing was by immunoSEQ multiplex PCR. D and trimming were read from the DNA, whereas the V and J calls and clone size are those reported in that table. This sample has under 250,000 clones; about 90% occur once, and the top ten carry approximately 4.3%.

This sequence joins TRBV24-1 and TRBJ2-2; D is undetermined. The specimen was PBMCs or T cells enriched from blood (not recorded which). The receptor was isolated from a woman between 25 and 40 years old with acute COVID-19. This CDR3 reads CATSETVTGELFF. CDR3 nucleotides: TGTGCCACCAGTGAAACAGTCACCGGGGAGCTGTTTTTT.